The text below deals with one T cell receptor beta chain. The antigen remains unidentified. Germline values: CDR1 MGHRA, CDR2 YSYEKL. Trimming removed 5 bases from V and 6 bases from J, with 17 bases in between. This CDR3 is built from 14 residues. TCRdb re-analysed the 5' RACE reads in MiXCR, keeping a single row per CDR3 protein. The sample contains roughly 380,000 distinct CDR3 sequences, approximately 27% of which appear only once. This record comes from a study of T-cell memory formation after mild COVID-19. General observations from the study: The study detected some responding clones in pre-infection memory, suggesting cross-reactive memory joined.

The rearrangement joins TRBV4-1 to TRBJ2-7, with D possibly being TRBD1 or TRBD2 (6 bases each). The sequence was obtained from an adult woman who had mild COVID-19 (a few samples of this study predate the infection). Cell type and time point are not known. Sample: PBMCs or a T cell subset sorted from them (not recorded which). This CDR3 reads CASSWGAEVGEQYF. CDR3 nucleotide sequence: TGCGCCAGCAGCTGGGGGGCCGAGGTTGGCGAGCAGTACTTC.